One sample yielded the 23 T cell receptor beta chains listed below, sequenced in a study of T cell responses to AZD1222 COVID-19 vaccine. Some clones are missing from TCRdb's copy, which holds only in-frame ones; the method was immunoSEQ multiplex PCR. Among some 110,000 clones listed, approximately 86% were seen once. The input for sequencing was peripheral blood, taken 28 days after the second AZD1222 dose. Source of these receptors: an adult who received the AZD1222 COVID-19 vaccine.

This sequence joins TRBV4-3 and TRBJ1-2; tentative D call: TRBD1 (5 bases). V dropped 1 base and J dropped 8 bases, with 17 bases sitting between them. The CDR3 is 15 residues long. Germline values: CDR1 LGHNA, CDR2 YSLEER. The CDR3 DNA reads TGCGCCAGCAGCCAAGCCGGGACTCTTCGTGTGGGCTACACCTTC. This encodes CASSQAGTLRVGYTF.

The gene calls are TRBV6-2 or TRBV6-3 and TRBJ2-4; perhaps TRBD1 as D (5 bases). V lost 3 bases, J lost 3 bases, and 9 bases lay in between. Germline values: CDR1 MNHEY, CDR2 SVGEGT. This CDR3 spans 14 amino acids. As DNA, the CDR3 is TGTGCCAGCAGTTATGACAGCTACAAAAACATTCAGTACTTC. This codes for CASSYDSYKNIQYF.

The chain uses TRBV27 and TRBJ2-7; 13 nucleotides match TRBD2. The germline gives CDR1 MNHEY, CDR2 SMNVEV (reference sequence). Losses at the gene ends were 8 bases for V and 2 bases for J; bases not matched to a gene: 18. CDR3 length equals 19 residues. The CDR3 coding sequence is TGTGCCAGCCGAGCTCGGGGGGTAGGACTAGCGGGAGTCCCCTACGAGCAGTACTTC. As protein: CASRARGVGLAGVPYEQYF.

The gene calls are TRBV5-1 and TRBJ2-2, with 8 bases fitting TRBD2. There are 16 residues in the CDR3. Germline CDR1 and CDR2: SGHRS and YFSETQ. Unmatched junction bases numbered 10, after V lost 4 bases and J lost 5 bases. CDR3 nucleotide sequence: TGCGCCAGCAGCATAGGACTAGCTTTTTTAACCGGGGAGCTGTTTTTT. This translates into CASSIGLAFLTGELFF.

V and J are TRBV19 and TRBJ1-5; D uncertain. V lost 5 bases, J lost 4 bases, and 6 bases lay in between. Looked up from germline, CDR1 is LNHDA and CDR2 is SQIVND (reference sequence). The CDR3 covers 12 residues. The CDR3 DNA reads TGTGCCAGTAGTGGGCAGAATCAGCCCCAGCATTTT. This encodes CASSGQNQPQHF.

The sample holds a few counts of this clone. The rearrangement joins TRBV4-1 to TRBJ2-1; D may correspond to TRBD1 or TRBD2 (6 bases each). The CDR3 is 14 amino acids. CDR1 is MGHRA and CDR2 is YSYEKL in the germline V gene. V dropped 2 bases and J dropped 7 bases, with 12 bases sitting between them. CDR3 protein: CASSQPTRGNEQFF. The CDR3 DNA sequence: TGCGCCAGCAGCCAACCGACTAGGGGGAATGAGCAGTTCTTC.

The J gene is TRBJ2-5, the V gene TRBV7-2; D may match TRBD1 or TRBD2 (5 bases each). Looked up from germline, CDR1 is SGHTA and CDR2 is FQGNSA. The CDR3 totals 15 residues. Trimming took off 6 bases at V and 2 bases at J, with 16 bases between the two ends. The CDR3 DNA is TGTGCCAGCAGGTCCTTTGGTGGGGGACAAGAGACCCAGTACTTC. It codes for CASRSFGGGQETQYF. The full variable domain, rest sourced from reference TRBV7-2 and TRBJ2-5, is GAGVSQSPSNKVTEKGKDVELRCDPISGHTALYWYRQSLGQGLEFLIYFQGNSAPDKSGLPSDRFSAERTGGSVSTLTIQRTQQEDSAVYLCASRSFGGGQETQYFGPGTRLLVL.

This chain links TRBV13 with TRBJ2-1; D ambiguous. The CDR3 is 16 amino acids. Germline assignment: CDR1 PRHDT and CDR2 FYEKMQ (reference sequence). Between the trimmed V and J ends, which lost 8 bases and 0 bases, there was a span of 17 bases. The CDR3 protein is CASAPAGSSSYNEQFF. In DNA, the CDR3 is TGTGCCAGCGCCCCGGCAGGCTCAAGCTCCTACAATGAGCAGTTCTTC.

In its sample, this clone was seen a few times. The rearrangement joins TRBV6-4 to TRBJ2-3, with a weak D call TRBD2 (6 bases). Germline values: CDR1 MRHNA, CDR2 SNTAGT. CDR3 length: 15 amino acids. Trimming removed 3 bases at V and 1 base at J, with 11 bases between. The CDR3: CASSEGVAGTDTQYF. In DNA, the CDR3 is TGTGCCAGCAGTGAAGGAGTAGCGGGCACAGATACGCAGTATTTT.

A single count supports this clone. The chain joins TRBV19 to TRBJ2-1; TRBD2 matches at 7 bases. CDR1 and CDR2 (germline): LNHDA, SQIVND (reference sequence). V trimming: 5 bases; J trimming: 2 bases; junction bases outside the gene matches: 3. The CDR3 loop spans 14 amino acids. The CDR3 protein is CASSGLEPYNEQFF. For the CDR3, the DNA is TGTGCCAGTAGTGGACTAGAGCCCTACAATGAGCAGTTCTTC.

This chain uses TRBV12-3 or TRBV12-4 with TRBJ1-6; the D is unclear. There are 12 residues in the CDR3. The V gene lost 3 bases and the J gene lost 8 bases, with 5 bases spanning the gap. In DNA form, the CDR3 reads TGTGCCAGCAGTTTGAGCCATTCACCCCTCCACTTT. Translation: CASSLSHSPLHF.

This chain joins TRBV11-3 and TRBJ1-6, with 8 bases matching TRBD1. The trim removed 6 bases at V and 7 bases at J, leaving 2 bases unmatched. Germline CDR1 and CDR2: SGHNT and YENEEA. The CDR3 sequence is 13 residues long. The CDR3 nucleotides read TGTGCCAGCAGAAGGGACAGGAATTCACCCCTCCACTTT. This sequence encodes CASRRDRNSPLHF.

The chain employs TRBV7-9 and TRBJ1-1; no clear D. Germline CDR1 reads SEHNR; CDR2 reads FQNEAQ (reference sequence). The ends were cut back, 1 base at V and 2 bases at J, with 5 bases in the middle. The CDR3 is 13 amino acids. CDR3 in DNA: TGTGCCAGCAGCTTAGGGCGAAACACTGAAGCTTTCTTT. Amino acids: CASSLGRNTEAFF.

This chain joins TRBV29-1 and TRBJ1-5; D is unclear. With 4 bases removed from V and 6 bases from J, the gap between germline ends came to 10 bases. Per the germline V gene, CDR1 is SQVTM and CDR2 is ANQGSEA. This CDR3 has 12 amino acids. The CDR3 loop reads CSVGGYGQPQHF. The CDR3 bases are TGCAGCGTTGGAGGGTATGGTCAGCCCCAGCATTTT. The entire variable domain, with the rest obtained from reference TRBV29-1 and TRBJ1-5, is as follows: SAVISQKPSRDICQRGTSLTIQCQVDSQVTMMFWYRQQPGQSLTLIATANQGSEATYESGFVIDKFPISRPNLTFSTLTVSNMSPEDSSIYLCSVGGYGQPQHFGDGTRLSIL.

The chain has TRBV4-1 and TRBJ2-7; 9 bases map to TRBD1. The J segment lost 3 bases and the V segment lost 3 bases, leaving 9 bases of the junction unmatched. Germline loops: CDR1 MGHRA, CDR2 YSYEKL. The CDR3 contains 16 residues. DNA of the CDR3: TGCGCCAGCAGCCAGGGGACAGGGCTTCTGAACTACGAGCAGTACTTC. Its protein product is CASSQGTGLLNYEQYF.

The rearrangement uses TRBV27 and TRBJ2-7, with 14 positions matching TRBD2. V trimming: 10 bases; J trimming: 5 bases; junction bases outside the gene matches: 19. Germline values: CDR1 MNHEY, CDR2 SMNVEV (reference sequence). This CDR3 is 18 amino acids long. For the CDR3, the DNA is TGTGCCACCCCAACAAAGACTAGCGGGAGGGACACCTACGACGAGCAGTACTTC. The encoded protein is CATPTKTSGRDTYDEQYF.

Of note for this clone: The same CDR3 also results from other DNA sequences found in this sample. The chain joins TRBV5-1 to TRBJ2-7; D remains ambiguous. Per germline, CDR1 SGHRS and CDR2 YFSETQ. The germline V and J ends were trimmed by 1 base and 4 bases, with 6 bases remaining between them. CDR3 length equals 12 residues. The DNA of the CDR3 is TGCGCCAGCAGCTTGACCGGGTACGAGCAGTACTTC. This gives the protein CASSLTGYEQYF. Complete variable domain (other parts from reference TRBV5-1 and TRBJ2-7): KAGVTQTPRYLIKTRGQQVTLSCSPISGHRSVSWYQQTPGQGLQFLFEYFSETQRNKGNFPGRFSGRQFSNSRSEMNVSTLELGDSALYLCASSLTGYEQYFGPGTRLTVT.

The J gene is TRBJ1-2, the V gene TRBV2; 12 bases are shared with TRBD1. CDR3 length: 17 residues. Germline V gene data show CDR1 as SNHLY and CDR2 as FYNNEI. Trimming cost V 4 bases and J 0 bases; bases outside gene matches: 6. Here the CDR3 DNA reads TGTGCCAGCAGTGTACCGGGACAGGGGGCTGCTAACTATGGCTACACCTTC. This translates into CASSVPGQGAANYGYTF.

The rearrangement links TRBV4-3 to TRBJ2-3; TRBD1 or TRBD2 may be the D gene (7 bases each). V shed 0 bases and J shed 6 bases, with 25 bases lying between them. The germline V gene has CDR1 LGHNA and CDR2 YSLEER. This CDR3 is 19 amino acids long. The CDR3 DNA reads as TGCGCCAGCAGCCAAGATCTTGGGGAGGGGAAGGGGGCCGGGGATACGCAGTATTTT. Protein: CASSQDLGEGKGAGDTQYF.

The CDR3 loop reads CASSLDRGSTEAFF. CDR3 bases: TGCGCCAGCAGCTTGGACAGGGGCAGCACTGAAGCTTTCTTT. V usage is TRBV5-1 and J usage is TRBJ1-1; TRBD1 matches 7 bases. Germline V gene lookup returns CDR1 SGHRS and CDR2 YFSETQ. The V segment lost 0 bases and the J segment 4 bases; nucleotides outside the gene matches: 3. The CDR3 consists of 14 residues.

V and J are TRBV7-2 and TRBJ2-1; D is perhaps TRBD2 (5 bases). The V end lost 0 bases, the J end lost 7 bases, and 10 bases lay between the germline ends. CDR3 length: 14 amino acids. Germline CDR1 reads SGHTA; CDR2 reads FQGNSA. CDR3 DNA sequence: TGTGCCAGCAGCTTAGCAGGACTCCAGAATGAGCAGTTCTTC. It specifies CASSLAGLQNEQFF.

The rearrangement links TRBV27 to TRBJ1-5; D is ambiguous. CDR3 size: 14 residues. V was pared by 4 bases and J by 8 bases, with 15 bases between. From germline, CDR1 is MNHEY and CDR2 SMNVEV (reference sequence). CDR3 amino acids: CASSSHDRSKPQHF. The CDR3 region has the DNA TGTGCCAGCAGTTCTCACGACCGGAGCAAGCCCCAGCATTTT.

The J gene is TRBJ2-7, the V gene TRBV5-1; 7 nucleotides align to TRBD2. CDR1 and CDR2 from the germline V gene are SGHRS and YFSETQ. J was trimmed by 2 bases and V by 4 bases; bases with no gene match: 3. CDR3 length: 13 residues. This CDR3 reads CASSGGVTYEQYF. The CDR3 region has the DNA TGCGCCAGCAGCGGGGGGGTCACCTACGAGCAGTACTTC. The full variable domain, its missing parts supplied by reference TRBV5-1 and TRBJ2-7, is KAGVTQTPRYLIKTRGQQVTLSCSPISGHRSVSWYQQTPGQGLQFLFEYFSETQRNKGNFPGRFSGRQFSNSRSEMNVSTLELGDSALYLCASSGGVTYEQYFGPGTRLTVT.